The next 29 T cell receptor beta chains were all read from a single sample in a study of T cell responses to AZD1222 COVID-19 vaccine. The method was immunoSEQ multiplex PCR; TCRdb's version includes in-frame clones alone and lacks a portion of them. The data hold about 89,000 clones, with around nine tenths observed a single time. Material: peripheral blood, obtained on day 0 of MenACWY control vaccination. These receptor sequences come from an adult in good health.

The chain joins TRBV2 to TRBJ1-2; 9 nucleotides line up with TRBD1. The length of the CDR3 is 14 residues. V lost 3 bases and J lost 12; bases outside the gene matches: 11. In germline, CDR1 is SNHLY, CDR2 FYNNEI. CDR3 sequence: CASSDRQGVFLNTF. The CDR3 DNA reads as TGTGCCAGCAGTGACAGACAGGGGGTCTTTTTAAACACCTTC.

This clone was seen just once. The chain has TRBV5-6 and TRBJ1-4, with unresolved D. CDR3 length: 12 amino acids. Germline V gives CDR1 SGHDT, CDR2 YYEEEE. Between the trimmed V and J ends, which lost 4 bases and 8 bases, there was a span of 9 bases. CDR3 sequence reads: CASSRRREKLFF. CDR3 coding DNA: TGTGCCAGCAGCCGTCGACGAGAAAAACTGTTTTTT.

The rearrangement uses TRBV3-1 (or the pseudogene TRBV3-2) and TRBJ2-3; 7 bases map to TRBD2. V gave up 0 bases and J gave up 1 base; unmatched junction bases: 7. Germline V gene data show CDR1 as LGHDT and CDR2 as YNNKEL (reference sequence). The CDR3 spans 17 residues. In DNA form, the CDR3 reads TGTGCCAGCAGCCAAGATTCGGGAGGCTCTGGCACAGATACGCAGTATTTT. It codes for CASSQDSGGSGTDTQYF.

This clone came up once. This chain connects TRBV28 to TRBJ2-2; D call uncertain. This CDR3 spans 13 amino acids. Germline values: CDR1 MDHEN, CDR2 SYDVKM. Deletions cut 5 bases from V and 2 bases from J, with 6 bases between. CDR3 bases: TGTGCCAGCAGTGGCCCAAACACCGGGGAGCTGTTTTTT. Amino acid sequence: CASSGPNTGELFF.

The chain recombines TRBV5-5 with TRBJ2-1, with 8 bases lining up with TRBD2. The CDR3 is made up of 14 amino acids. CDR1 and CDR2 from the germline V gene are SGHKS and YYEKEE (reference sequence). Trimming cost V 5 bases and J 6 bases; bases outside gene matches: 7. The CDR3 here is CASSISGSSNEQFF. For the CDR3, the DNA is TGTGCCAGCAGTATCAGCGGGAGCAGCAATGAGCAGTTCTTC.

The J gene is TRBJ1-3, the V gene TRBV29-1, with a weak D call TRBD1 (5 bases). V lost 6 bases, J lost 0 bases, and 9 bases lay in between. The CDR3 length is 13 residues. Germline CDR1 and CDR2: SQVTM and ANQGSEA. CDR3 DNA: TGCAGCGTGGAACAGGACTCTGGAAACACCATATATTTT. This gives the protein CSVEQDSGNTIYF.

This chain uses TRBV6-5 with TRBJ1-2; the D is unclear. The CDR3 consists of 14 residues. Germline V gene data show CDR1 as MNHEY and CDR2 as SVGAGI. V gave up 0 bases and J gave up 4 bases, with 9 bases separating them. The CDR3 nucleotides are TGTGCCAGCAGTTACTCCAACGGCCCCTATGGCTACACCTTC. It is translated as CASSYSNGPYGYTF.

The chain joins TRBV7-9 to TRBJ2-7; tentative D call: TRBD1 (5 bases). The germline CDR1 and CDR2 sequences are SEHNR and FQNEAQ (reference sequence). The CDR3 sequence is 15 residues long. The V end lost 10 bases, the J end lost 2 bases, and 21 bases lay between the germline ends. The CDR3 sequence is CANPLDTFEAYEQYF. The CDR3 coding sequence is TGTGCCAACCCCTTGGACACGTTTGAAGCCTACGAGCAGTACTTC. The full variable domain, in which reference TRBV7-9 and TRBJ2-7 provide the parts outside the CDR3, is DTGVSQNPRHKITKRGQNVTFRCDPISEHNRLYWYRQTLGQGPEFLTYFQNEAQLEKSRLLSDRFSAERPKGSFSTLEIQRTEQGDSAMYLCANPLDTFEAYEQYFGPGTRLTVT.

The V gene is TRBV19, the J gene TRBJ1-5; D gene unclear. This CDR3 comprises 13 residues. The germline gives CDR1 LNHDA, CDR2 SQIVND (reference sequence). V lost 4 bases and J 4 bases, leaving 8 bases between the germline ends. The CDR3 spells CASSRTANQPQHF. CDR3 nucleotide sequence: TGTGCCAGTAGTAGGACCGCGAATCAGCCCCAGCATTTT.

This clone was picked up one time. The chain links TRBV18 to TRBJ1-5, with 8 bases identical to TRBD1. In germline, CDR1 is KGHSH, CDR2 LQKENI. The CDR3 totals 16 residues. V trimming: 3 bases; J trimming: 4 bases; junction bases outside the gene matches: 8. The CDR3 coding sequence is TGTGCCAGCTCACCCAAAGACAGGGGTCGAAATCAGCCCCAGCATTTT. This sequence encodes CASSPKDRGRNQPQHF.

This clone appeared a single time. V is TRBV25-1 and J is TRBJ2-3, with TRBD1 as a possible D gene (6 bases). Trimming left V 1 base short and J 1 base short, with 12 bases between. CDR3 length: 16 residues. Per the germline V gene, CDR1 is MGHDK and CDR2 is SYGVNS. This CDR3 is CASSESVPGGTDTQYF. The CDR3 region has the DNA TGTGCCAGCAGTGAATCGGTCCCAGGGGGCACAGATACGCAGTATTTT.

The CDR3, as DNA: TGTGCCAGCAGTTCCTTGGGGGGCGTAAATGGCTACACCTTC. As protein: CASSSLGGVNGYTF. The rearrangement uses TRBV28 and TRBJ1-2, with a weak D call TRBD1 (6 bases). There are 14 residues in the CDR3. Trimming removed 4 bases from V and 6 bases from J, with 15 bases in between. Germline CDR1 MDHEN, CDR2 SYDVKM.

The V and J genes are TRBV28 and TRBJ2-1; TRBD2 aligns across 9 bases. Germline V gene data show CDR1 as MDHEN and CDR2 as SYDVKM. The length of the CDR3 is 15 residues. The V segment lost 5 bases and the J segment 5 bases; nucleotides outside the gene matches: 7. This CDR3 reads CASSLGGGADNEQFF. The CDR3 nucleotides read TGTGCCAGCAGTCTCGGCGGGGGGGCCGACAATGAGCAGTTCTTC.

The J gene is TRBJ1-2, the V gene TRBV7-2, with a possible D match to TRBD1 (5 bases). V was cut by 5 bases and J by 11 bases, with 21 bases left in between. The CDR3 spans 14 residues. Per germline, CDR1 SGHTA and CDR2 FQGNSA. Here the CDR3 DNA reads TGTGCCAGCAGCGTGCCCGGGACCTTTAAAATATACACCTTC. It encodes CASSVPGTFKIYTF.

This sequence joins TRBV7-2 and TRBJ2-7; possibly TRBD2 for D (5 bases). The CDR3 sequence is 12 residues long. The V gene lost 4 bases and the J gene lost 7 bases, with 11 bases spanning the gap. CDR1 SGHTA and CDR2 FQGNSA come from the germline V gene. The CDR3 protein is CASSSFRGEQYF. Written as DNA, the CDR3 is TGTGCCAGCAGCTCTTTCCGAGGGGAGCAGTACTTC.

The chain joins TRBV20-1 to TRBJ2-3; tentatively, D is TRBD1 or TRBD2 (5 bases each). This CDR3 has 11 amino acids. The germline V and J ends were trimmed by 5 bases and 15 bases, with 18 bases remaining between them. CDR1 is DFQATT and CDR2 is SNEGSKA in the germline V gene (reference sequence). This chain's CDR3 is CSAGPGPSPYF. The CDR3 nucleotides read TGCAGTGCTGGACCGGGACCCTCGCCATATTTT.

This clone appeared once. J is TRBJ1-6 and V is TRBV25-1; D is unclear. V dropped 7 bases and J dropped 5 bases, with 6 bases sitting between them. The CDR3 loop spans 12 amino acids. CDR1 and CDR2 from the germline V gene are MGHDK and SYGVNS. The CDR3 DNA sequence: TGTGCCAGCAAGAGCGATAATTCACCCCTCCACTTT. This sequence encodes CASKSDNSPLHF.

The chain couples TRBV13 to TRBJ1-2; D not certain. V dropped 1 base and J dropped 8 bases, with 8 bases sitting between them. From germline, CDR1 is PRHDT and CDR2 FYEKMQ (reference sequence). The CDR3 spans 12 residues. The chain's CDR3 is CASSLAGEGYTF. The CDR3 DNA is TGTGCCAGCAGCTTAGCCGGGGAGGGCTACACCTTC.

The rearrangement uses TRBV6-1 and TRBJ1-2; D is uncertain. CDR3 size: 13 residues. Trimming pared 2 bases from V and 6 bases from J, leaving 10 bases between. The V gene's germline CDR1 is MNHNS and CDR2 SASEGT. The CDR3 region is CASSETPDHGYTF. CDR3 bases: TGTGCCAGCAGTGAAACCCCGGACCATGGCTACACCTTC.

This clone was seen only a few times. This chain uses TRBV25-1 with TRBJ2-7; D tentatively fits TRBD1 or TRBD2 (5 bases each). Germline CDR1 and CDR2: MGHDK and SYGVNS. The V and J ends lost 5 bases and 10 bases respectively, with 21 bases between them. This CDR3 has 14 residues. CDR3 DNA: TGTGCCAGCAGTCTATCCGGCGCAACGGGGCTACAGTACTTC. Translation: CASSLSGATGLQYF.

The chain is built from TRBV18 and TRBJ2-1; no firm D call. V was trimmed by 2 bases and J by 7 bases, leaving 6 bases between them. Germline lookup yields CDR1 KGHSH and CDR2 LQKENI. The length of the CDR3 is 12 residues. DNA for the CDR3: TGTGCCAGCTCACCAGGTTGGAATGAGCAGTTCTTC. Its translation: CASSPGWNEQFF.

This sequence joins TRBV18 and TRBJ1-1, with D unresolved. V was clipped by 6 bases and J by 0 bases, with 8 bases between them. This CDR3 contains 13 residues. CDR1 and CDR2 (germline): KGHSH, LQKENI. The CDR3 region is CASSDLVNTEAFF. The CDR3, as DNA: TGTGCCAGCTCCGACCTGGTGAACACTGAAGCTTTCTTT.

This chain links TRBV5-1 with TRBJ1-1; TRBD1 matches 10 bases. CDR1 SGHRS and CDR2 YFSETQ come from the germline V gene. After removal of 4 bases from V and 6 bases from J, the junction contained 9 bases not matched to a gene. The CDR3 totals 15 residues. CDR3 amino acids: CASSALSGQGSEAFF. DNA of the CDR3: TGCGCCAGCAGCGCACTCTCGGGACAGGGGTCTGAAGCTTTCTTT.

V gene TRBV6-5 combines with J gene TRBJ2-7; TRBD2 matches 7 bases. This CDR3 comprises 14 residues. The junction had 7 bases not matched to a gene; V was cut back by 5 bases and J by 3 bases. Germline V lookup: CDR1 MNHEY, CDR2 SVGAGI. The CDR3 DNA reads TGTGCCAGCAGTCCCGGGACTAACCTCTACGAGCAGTACTTC. Protein sequence: CASSPGTNLYEQYF.

This clone was detected once. This chain connects TRBV2 to TRBJ1-6; D is unclear. The CDR3 has 11 residues. CDR1 and CDR2 from the germline V gene are SNHLY and FYNNEI. Trimming cost V 3 bases and J 9 bases, with 3 bases left between them. The CDR3 protein is CASSDISPLHF. The CDR3 coding sequence is TGTGCCAGCAGTGACATTTCACCCCTCCACTTT.

The chain employs TRBV3-1 (or the pseudogene TRBV3-2) and TRBJ1-2; tentatively, D is TRBD1 (5 bases). CDR3 length equals 14 residues. The V gene lost 1 base and the J gene lost 4 bases, with 10 bases spanning the gap. The germline gives CDR1 LGHDT, CDR2 YNNKEL (reference sequence). The CDR3 reads CASSQAGRSYGYTF. The CDR3 DNA follows: TGTGCCAGCAGCCAAGCAGGGAGGTCCTATGGCTACACCTTC.

This sequence joins TRBV5-6 and TRBJ1-2; 7 bases line up with TRBD1. From germline, CDR1 is SGHDT and CDR2 YYEEEE. The ends lost 5 bases at V and 7 bases at J; junction bases unmatched: 8. This CDR3 is 13 amino acids long. CDR3 sequence (DNA): TGTGCCAGCAGACCGACAGGGCTGGTTGGCTACACCTTC. It specifies CASRPTGLVGYTF.

This clone has a handful of counts. The chain is built from TRBV6-1 and TRBJ2-5; 10 bases align to TRBD1. Trimming took 1 base from V and 5 from J; bases not matched to a gene: 10. The CDR3 is 17 amino acids. Germline V gene sequence: CDR1 MNHNS, CDR2 SASEGT. CDR3 coding DNA: TGTGCCAGCAGTGAAGGAAACGCCGGGACAGGGGTCGAGACCCAGTACTTC. This sequence encodes CASSEGNAGTGVETQYF.

This clone showed up just a few times. V usage is TRBV4-2 and J usage is TRBJ2-2; no clear D gene. Germline V CDR1 and CDR2: LGHNA, YNFKEQ. Trimming removed 1 base from V and 7 bases from J, with 7 bases in between. CDR3 length: 13 residues. Here the CDR3 DNA reads TGTGCCAGCAGCCAAGCGGGTGGCGGGGAGCTGTTTTTT. This sequence encodes CASSQAGGGELFF.